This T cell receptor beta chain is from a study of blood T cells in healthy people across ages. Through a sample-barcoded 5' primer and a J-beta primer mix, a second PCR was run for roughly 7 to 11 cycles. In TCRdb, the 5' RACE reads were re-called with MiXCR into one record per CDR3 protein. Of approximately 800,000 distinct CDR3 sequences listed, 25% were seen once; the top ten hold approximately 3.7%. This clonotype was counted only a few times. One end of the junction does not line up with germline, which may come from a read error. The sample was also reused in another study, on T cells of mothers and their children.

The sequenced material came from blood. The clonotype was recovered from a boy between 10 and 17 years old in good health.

CDR3 in amino acids: CSVAPSGEVF. The DNA of the CDR3 is TGCAGCGTCGCCCCCTCGGGAGAGGTCTTT. This rearrangement joins TRBV29-1 to TRBJ1-1, with D unresolved. CDR1 SQVTM and CDR2 ANQGSEA come from the germline V gene. The CDR3 is 10 amino acids.